The T cell receptor beta chain described here comes from a study of cytomegalovirus exposure and HLA in healthy donors. The CDR3 sequence is 15 residues long. From germline, CDR1 is SGHRS and CDR2 YFSETQ. J was trimmed by 3 bases and V by 2 bases; bases with no gene match: 7. A multiplex PCR was run with 60 Vbeta primers and 13 Jbeta primers. Some clones are missing from TCRdb's copy, which holds only in-frame ones; the method was immunoSEQ multiplex PCR. The table records some 170,000 clones, about four fifths of them present only once. A few counts support this clone. The specimen sequenced was PBMCs. The chain recombines TRBV5-1 with TRBJ2-7; TRBD1 matches 8 bases. The TCR sequence derives from a man aged 25 to 40 in good health and CMV-seronegative. As DNA, the CDR3 is TGCGCCAGCAGCTTCGGACAGGGATCCTTCTACGAGCAGTACTTC. It codes for CASSFGQGSFYEQYF.